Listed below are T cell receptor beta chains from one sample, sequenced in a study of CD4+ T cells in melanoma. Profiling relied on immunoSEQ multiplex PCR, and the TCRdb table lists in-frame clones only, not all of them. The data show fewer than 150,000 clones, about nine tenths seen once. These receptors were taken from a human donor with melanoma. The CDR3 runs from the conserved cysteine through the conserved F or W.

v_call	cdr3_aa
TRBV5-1	CASSYAQGTEAFF
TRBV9	CASSVEGAGNTIYF
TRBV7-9	CASSADTGGDYGYTF
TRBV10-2	CASLGLMGGGRSTDTQYF
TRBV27	CASSLMRVETPLHF
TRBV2	CASSRARSDTQYF
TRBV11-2	CASSLLAVGVDTQYF
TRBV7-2	CASSSQANEKLFF
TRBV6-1	CASIPTRGHLGEQYF
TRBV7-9	CASSFPGGQETQYF
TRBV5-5	CASSISGLSWGYTF
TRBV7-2	CASSLGAGFYYNEQFF
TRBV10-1	CASSEQGGDTQYF
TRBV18	CASSQNRGPVDEQYF
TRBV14	CASSRQHRELFF
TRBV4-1	CASSQDVRGRGRSYEQYF
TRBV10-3	CAISESVAQYF
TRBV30	CAWGTGGNQPQHF
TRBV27	CASSSRTVLEQFF
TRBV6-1	CASSDRQAGWPLHF
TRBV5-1	CASSLAGGRGVYVNTIYF
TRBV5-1	CASSAGGVGYNEQFF
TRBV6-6	CASSGTGYGYTF
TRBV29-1	CSVEAAFGYTF
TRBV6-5	CASSYAQGTQPQHF
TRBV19	CASSIWTGGAGSTEAFF
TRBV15	CATKDRAGSEKLFF
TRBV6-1	CASREPGLYTEAFF
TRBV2	CASRKGGEGQPQHF
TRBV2	CASSGTQNSNQPQHF
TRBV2	CASAYPVSYEQYF
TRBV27	CASSNVRGNYGYTF
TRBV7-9	CATLGLLNTYGYTF
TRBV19	CASSSEVGVGYYGYTF
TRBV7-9	CASRSGGEVDTQYF
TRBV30	CAWRGKQGNQPQHF
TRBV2	CASKQTGSLSTGELFF
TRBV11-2	CASSFTSGPYNEQFF
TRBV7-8	CASSLNPASEANVLTF
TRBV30	CAWSLTSYNSPLHF
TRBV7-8	CASSPGAGDHSTDTQYF
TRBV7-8	CASSSWIGTGSDTQYF
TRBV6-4	CASSEAGAPAGDTQYF
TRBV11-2	CASSLDAGFKLFF
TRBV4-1	CASSQFSVGGYGYTF
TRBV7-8	CASSLSQGLAKNIQYF